Below are 12 T cell receptor beta chains sequenced from a single sample in a study of T cell changes during pregnancy in multiple sclerosis. The table came from immunoSEQ multiplex PCR; TCRdb's copy has only in-frame clones and leaves some out. The table lists 77,000 or so clones, 90% to 95% of them singletons. The specimen comprised peripheral blood, sampled in the second trimester of pregnancy. Receptor source: a female donor in good health, enrolled as a control in a pregnancy study.

With respect to this clone: The same CDR3 is also encoded by other DNA sequences in this sample. The chain combines TRBV18 with TRBJ1-5; D not resolved. V lost 2 bases and J lost 3, with 5 bases in between. Germline lookup yields CDR1 KGHSH and CDR2 LQKENI. CDR3 length equals 13 residues. The CDR3 sequence is CASSPTVNQPQHF. The CDR3 coding sequence is TGTGCCAGCTCACCAACAGTCAATCAGCCCCAGCATTTT.

V is TRBV30 and J is TRBJ2-7; 8 bases line up with TRBD1. Losses at the gene ends were 5 bases for V and 3 bases for J; bases not matched to a gene: 3. Germline V gene lookup returns CDR1 GTSNPN and CDR2 SVGIG (reference sequence). The CDR3 has 12 residues. CDR3 sequence reads: CAWQTGDYEQYF. CDR3 coding DNA: TGTGCCTGGCAGACAGGGGACTACGAGCAGTACTTC.

CDR3 in amino acids: CASSFLERGGPDTQYF. The CDR3 DNA follows: TGCGCCAGCAGCTTCCTAGAGCGGGGGGGCCCAGATACGCAGTATTTT. The chain carries TRBV5-1 and TRBJ2-3; 10 nucleotides agree with TRBD2. This CDR3 has 16 residues. The V gene's germline CDR1 is SGHRS and CDR2 YFSETQ. Trimming removed 2 bases from V and 4 bases from J; junction bases left unmatched: 7.

The chain is built from TRBV9 and TRBJ2-3; 14 bases line up with TRBD2. Per the germline V gene, CDR1 is SGDLS and CDR2 is YYNGEE. The V segment lost 4 bases and the J segment 10 bases; nucleotides outside the gene matches: 11. There are 16 residues in the CDR3. The chain's CDR3 is CASSPGTSGGSIAQYF. CDR3 coding DNA: TGTGCCAGCAGCCCCGGGACTAGCGGGGGTTCCATCGCGCAGTATTTT.

This chain links TRBV28 with TRBJ2-7; TRBD1 matches at 8 bases. From germline, CDR1 is MDHEN and CDR2 SYDVKM. The CDR3 is made up of 14 amino acids. V dropped 6 bases and J dropped 2; count of bases not matched to a gene: 6. The CDR3 loop reads CASRMTGDTYEQYF. As DNA, the CDR3 is TGTGCCAGCAGGATGACAGGGGACACCTACGAGCAGTACTTC.

This chain uses TRBV25-1 with TRBJ2-2; TRBD1 might be the D (5 bases). The CDR3 loop spans 13 amino acids. Germline CDR1 reads MGHDK; CDR2 reads SYGVNS. V dropped 3 bases and J dropped 6 bases, with 8 bases sitting between them. The CDR3 DNA follows: TGTGCCAGCAGTGAGGTCAGGGCCGGGGAGCTGTTTTTT. It translates to CASSEVRAGELFF.

The rearrangement joins TRBV5-6 to TRBJ1-2, with 8 nucleotides matching TRBD1. The CDR3 is 15 residues long. V shed 1 base and J 8 bases; nucleotides not matched to a gene: 10. The germline V gene has CDR1 SGHDT and CDR2 YYEEEE. CDR3 sequence: CASSLPFGQGEGYTF. The CDR3 DNA sequence: TGTGCCAGCAGCTTGCCCTTCGGACAGGGTGAAGGCTACACCTTC.

This sequence joins TRBV19 and TRBJ1-5; D not certain. Per germline, CDR1 LNHDA and CDR2 SQIVND (reference sequence). CDR3 size: 15 residues. The V end was cut by 2 bases, the J end by 0 bases, with 8 bases between. The CDR3 loop reads CASSITGYSNQPQHF. CDR3 bases: TGTGCCAGTAGTATAACCGGGTATAGCAATCAGCCCCAGCATTTT. Complete variable domain (other parts from reference TRBV19 and TRBJ1-5): DGGITQSPKYLFRKEGQNVTLSCEQNLNHDAMYWYRQDPGQGLRLIYYSQIVNDFQKGDIAEGYSVSREKKESFPLTVTSAQKNPTAFYLCASSITGYSNQPQHFGDGTRLSIL.

V usage is TRBV11-2 and J usage is TRBJ2-4; D is possibly TRBD2 (5 bases). Trimming shortened V by 5 bases and J by 8 bases, and 7 bases separated the two germline ends. The CDR3 has 11 residues. Germline CDR1 is SGHAT and CDR2 is FQNNGV. CDR3 bases: TGTGCCAGCAGCCCCGGGGACATTCAGTACTTC. It specifies CASSPGDIQYF. Full variable domain (rest looked up from reference TRBV11-2 and TRBJ2-4): EAGVAQSPRYKIIEKRQSVAFWCNPISGHATLYWYQQILGQGPKLLIQFQNNGVVDDSQLPKDRFSAERLKGVDSTLKIQPAKLEDSAVYLCASSPGDIQYFGAGTRLSVL.

The chain combines TRBV19 with TRBJ1-1; 9 bases line up with TRBD1. V lost 4 bases, J lost 0 bases, and 9 bases stayed unmatched. The CDR3 has 17 residues. The germline V gene has CDR1 LNHDA and CDR2 SQIVND (reference sequence). For the CDR3, the DNA is TGTGCCAGTAGTACCGGGACAGGGTCGTTGATGAACACTGAAGCTTTCTTT. Translating it yields CASSTGTGSLMNTEAFF.

The chain couples TRBV27 to TRBJ2-1, with 11 bases identical to TRBD2. V lost 8 bases and J lost 3; bases outside the gene matches: 9. Per germline, CDR1 MNHEY and CDR2 SMNVEV (reference sequence). CDR3 length equals 16 residues. CDR3 DNA: TGTGCCAGCTTAAAAACTAGCGGGGGCAACTACAATGAGCAGTTCTTC. Its translation is CASLKTSGGNYNEQFF.

The J gene is TRBJ1-2, the V gene TRBV7-2; maybe TRBD1 (6 bases). The CDR3 sequence is 14 residues long. Per germline, CDR1 SGHTA and CDR2 FQGNSA. V was shortened by 6 bases and J by 5 bases, with 16 bases between the two germline ends. The CDR3 sequence is CASRRDTPGYGYTF. DNA for the CDR3: TGTGCCAGCAGACGGGACACCCCAGGATATGGCTACACCTTC.